A selection of T cell receptor beta chains follows, all from one sample in a study of cytomegalovirus exposure and HLA in healthy donors. Using immunoSEQ multiplex PCR, the repertoire was profiled, and TCRdb retains in-frame clones only, with some absent. The data contain 100,000 or so clones, roughly 80% of them singletons. The specimen was PBMCs. The receptor source for this set is a man aged 25 to 45 in good health and CMV-seropositive. Each CDR3 is given with its conserved first and last residue. The order of the fields is J gene, CDR3 length, V gene, clone size, D gene, CDR3 protein, CDR3 DNA. D genes are given only for firm matches. A clone size is listed for some rows: how often the clone was seen (once, few, many), or a class if it is expanded.

J: TRBJ1-1; length: 16; V: TRBV5-4; size: .; D: TRBD1; CDR3: CASSVAQGAQNTEAFF; DNA: TGTGCCAGCAGCGTGGCACAGGGGGCTCAGAACACTGAAGCTTTCTTT
J: TRBJ1-6; length: 16; V: TRBV10-3; size: .; D: TRBD1; CDR3: CAISESDGQGDSPLHF; DNA: TGTGCCATCAGTGAGTCGGACGGACAGGGGGATTCACCCCTCCACTTT
J: TRBJ2-3; length: 16; V: TRBV7-2; size: .; D: TRBD2; CDR3: CASSFRTSGGIDTQYF; DNA: TGTGCCAGCAGCTTCCGGACTAGCGGGGGTATCGATACGCAGTATTTT
J: TRBJ1-1; length: 13; V: TRBV5-1; size: once; D: TRBD1; CDR3: CASSDRVGTEAFF; DNA: TGCGCCAGCAGCGACAGGGTGGGCACTGAAGCTTTCTTT
J: TRBJ2-3; length: 14; V: TRBV5-1; size: .; D: .; CDR3: CASSSTLRHHTQYF; DNA: TGCGCCAGCAGCTCAACTCTACGACACCATACGCAGTATTTT
J: TRBJ1-6; length: 15; V: TRBV4-1; size: .; D: .; CDR3: CASSQWLHYNSPLHF; DNA: TGCGCCAGCAGCCAATGGCTTCATTATAATTCACCCCTCCACTTT
J: TRBJ1-5; length: 15; V: TRBV6-5; size: .; D: .; CDR3: CASSPRGFSNQPQHF; DNA: TGTGCCAGCAGTCCACGGGGGTTTAGCAATCAGCCCCAGCATTTT
J: TRBJ1-2; length: 13; V: TRBV4-1; size: .; D: TRBD1; CDR3: CASSPGGSYGYTF; DNA: TGCGCCAGCAGCCCAGGGGGGAGCTATGGCTACACCTTC
J: TRBJ2-1; length: 15; V: TRBV7-2; size: .; D: TRBD2; CDR3: CASSLAGGDPREQFF; DNA: TGTGCCAGCAGCTTAGCGGGGGGGGACCCGAGGGAGCAGTTCTTC
J: TRBJ2-2; length: 12; V: TRBV6-4; size: .; D: .; CDR3: CASSQNTGELFF; DNA: TGTGCCAGCAGTCAGAACACCGGGGAGCTGTTTTTT
J: TRBJ1-2; length: 16; V: TRBV14; size: .; D: TRBD1; CDR3: CASSQYRGTGDYGYTF; DNA: TGTGCCAGCAGCCAATATAGAGGGACAGGGGACTATGGCTACACCTTC
J: TRBJ1-4; length: 14; V: TRBV27; size: once; D: TRBD1; CDR3: CASSETGVGEKLFF; DNA: TGTGCCAGCAGCGAAACAGGGGTTGGGGAAAAACTGTTTTTT
J: TRBJ1-2; length: 16; V: TRBV5-3; size: .; D: TRBD1; CDR3: CARSGPDRVANYGYTF; DNA: TGTGCCAGAAGCGGTCCAGACAGGGTAGCTAACTATGGCTACACCTTC
J: TRBJ2-5; length: 18; V: TRBV5-1; size: .; D: .; CDR3: CASSLGPARVDPQETQYF; DNA: TGCGCCAGCAGCTTGGGGCCCGCCAGGGTGGACCCCCAAGAGACCCAGTACTTC
J: TRBJ2-5; length: 15; V: TRBV4-1; size: .; D: TRBD1; CDR3: CASSWGQFPGETQYF; DNA: TGCGCCAGCAGCTGGGGACAGTTCCCTGGGGAGACCCAGTACTTC
J: TRBJ1-1; length: 15; V: TRBV5-4; size: .; D: TRBD1; CDR3: CASSQGQGAPTEAFF; DNA: TGTGCCAGCAGCCAAGGACAGGGGGCGCCCACTGAAGCTTTCTTT
J: TRBJ2-1; length: 13; V: TRBV5-6; size: .; D: .; CDR3: CASSRGQYNEQFF; DNA: TGTGCCAGCAGTAGAGGACAGTACAATGAGCAGTTCTTC
J: TRBJ1-2; length: 14; V: TRBV10-2; size: .; D: .; CDR3: CASSDAPQYYGYTF; DNA: TGCGCCAGCAGTGATGCCCCACAGTACTATGGCTACACCTTC
J: TRBJ1-4; length: 15; V: TRBV27; size: .; D: TRBD1; CDR3: CASGGVQGANEKLFF; DNA: TGTGCCAGCGGGGGGGTACAGGGGGCTAATGAAAAACTGTTTTTT
J: TRBJ2-7; length: 13; V: TRBV19; size: few; D: .; CDR3: CASSKGRYYEQYF; DNA: TGTGCCAGTAGTAAAGGGAGGTACTACGAGCAGTACTTC
J: TRBJ2-5; length: 15; V: TRBV6-1; size: few; D: .; CDR3: CASLAARILQETQYF; DNA: TGTGCCAGCCTTGCAGCGAGAATTCTCCAAGAGACCCAGTACTTC
J: TRBJ1-3; length: 14; V: TRBV18; size: .; D: TRBD1; CDR3: CASSPRQGADTIYF; DNA: TGTGCCAGCTCACCCCGACAGGGGGCAGACACCATATATTTT
J: TRBJ1-1; length: 13; V: TRBV28; size: .; D: TRBD1; CDR3: CASSTTGFTEAFF; DNA: TGTGCCAGCAGTACGACAGGGTTTACTGAAGCTTTCTTT
J: TRBJ2-6; length: 16; V: TRBV5-6; size: .; D: .; CDR3: CASSWGGESGANVLTF; DNA: TGTGCCAGCAGCTGGGGTGGGGAGTCTGGGGCCAACGTCCTGACTTTC
J: TRBJ1-2; length: 14; V: TRBV5-6; size: once; D: .; CDR3: CASSFSQRDYGYTF; DNA: TGTGCCAGCAGCTTTAGTCAGAGGGACTATGGCTACACCTTC
J: TRBJ2-1; length: 16; V: TRBV18; size: .; D: TRBD2; CDR3: CASSPLAGANYNEQFF; DNA: TGTGCCAGCTCACCACTAGCGGGGGCAAACTACAATGAGCAGTTCTTC
J: TRBJ1-4; length: 14; V: TRBV18; size: few; D: TRBD1; CDR3: CASSPDRVGEKLFF; DNA: TGTGCCAGCTCACCAGACAGGGTCGGAGAAAAACTGTTTTTT
J: TRBJ1-2; length: 15; V: TRBV7-8; size: .; D: .; CDR3: CASSLTPTGNYGYTF; DNA: TGTGCCAGCAGCCTTACTCCTACAGGGAACTATGGCTACACCTTC
J: TRBJ2-3; length: 14; V: TRBV2; size: .; D: .; CDR3: CASSEATATDTQYF; DNA: TGTGCCAGCAGTGAAGCCACAGCCACAGATACGCAGTATTTT
J: TRBJ2-5; length: 14; V: TRBV5-4; size: .; D: TRBD1; CDR3: CASSEDRGGETQYF; DNA: TGTGCCAGCAGCGAGGACAGGGGAGGCGAGACCCAGTACTTC
J: TRBJ2-7; length: 15; V: TRBV19; size: .; D: .; CDR3: CASSIDLLGGYEQYF; DNA: TGTGCCAGTAGTATAGATCTACTGGGGGGCTACGAGCAGTACTTC
J: TRBJ1-2; length: 16; V: TRBV11-1; size: .; D: TRBD1; CDR3: CASSSVTGEDNYGYTF; DNA: TGTGCCAGCAGCTCAGTGACAGGGGAAGACAACTATGGCTACACCTTC
J: TRBJ1-4; length: 13; V: TRBV7-2; size: .; D: .; CDR3: CASSLQLNEKLFF; DNA: TGTGCCAGCAGCCTTCAACTTAATGAAAAACTGTTTTTT
J: TRBJ1-4; length: 13; V: TRBV7-2; size: .; D: TRBD1; CDR3: CASSHRDSEKLFF; DNA: TGTGCCAGCAGCCATCGGGACAGTGAAAAATTGTTTTTT
J: TRBJ2-5; length: 15; V: TRBV15; size: once; D: TRBD1; CDR3: CATYLPTGGAETQYF; DNA: TGTGCCACCTACCTACCGACAGGGGGCGCGGAGACCCAGTACTTC
J: TRBJ1-2; length: 14; V: TRBV11-2; size: .; D: .; CDR3: CASSYSGGLNGYTF; DNA: TGTGCCAGCAGCTACTCCGGGGGGCTTAATGGCTACACCTTC
J: TRBJ1-1; length: 15; V: TRBV9; size: .; D: .; CDR3: CASSVSPGGNTEAFF; DNA: TGTGCCAGCAGCGTTTCGCCGGGGGGGAACACTGAAGCTTTCTTT
J: TRBJ2-1; length: 12; V: TRBV5-6; size: .; D: .; CDR3: CASSGDLNEQFF; DNA: TGTGCCAGCTCGGGGGATCTCAATGAGCAGTTCTTC
J: TRBJ1-1; length: 15; V: TRBV7-9; size: .; D: .; CDR3: CASSARGGENTEAFF; DNA: TGTGCCAGCAGCGCCCGGGGGGGGGAGAACACTGAAGCTTTCTTT
J: TRBJ2-3; length: 15; V: TRBV5-6; size: once; D: TRBD1; CDR3: CASSSRGQPTDTQYF; DNA: TGTGCCAGCAGTTCCAGGGGACAGCCTACAGATACGCAGTATTTT
J: TRBJ1-2; length: 14; V: TRBV7-2; size: .; D: TRBD1; CDR3: CASSPGQGPYGYTF; DNA: TGTGCCAGCAGCCCTGGACAGGGACCCTATGGCTACACCTTC
J: TRBJ2-6; length: 15; V: TRBV30; size: few; D: .; CDR3: CAWTYPGSGANVLTF; DNA: TGTGCCTGGACCTACCCAGGGTCTGGGGCCAACGTCCTGACTTTC
J: TRBJ2-1; length: 11; V: TRBV9; size: .; D: .; CDR3: CASSVESEQFF; DNA: TGTGCCAGCAGCGTAGAGAGTGAGCAGTTCTTC